The present entry profiles one T cell receptor (beta chain) with its context. Germline lookup yields CDR1 SQVTM and CDR2 ANQGSEA. The CDR3 totals 13 residues. Trimming took 6 bases from V and 5 from J; bases not matched to a gene: 9. This sample is drawn from a study of T cell changes during pregnancy in multiple sclerosis. Assay: immunoSEQ multiplex PCR; the TCRdb copy retains only in-frame clones and omits some. The sample lists about 54,000 clones; 90% were seen once. This TCR came from a female donor with multiple sclerosis, enrolled in a pregnancy study. The chain employs TRBV29-1 and TRBJ1-1; 7 bases line up with TRBD1. This sample comprised CD4+ T cells from peripheral blood mononuclear cells, obtained in the first trimester of pregnancy. CDR3 DNA: TGCAGCGTAGGGACAGCCCTCGGGACTGAAGCTTTCTTT. Encoded protein: CSVGTALGTEAFF.